A selection of T cell receptor beta chains follows, all from one sample in a study of prognosis after radiotherapy for stage I lung cancer. TCRdb redid the calling of the multiplex PCR reads with MiXCR, one entry per CDR3 protein. The data contain under 55,000 distinct CDR3 sequences, about 37% of them seen just once; the ten biggest clones take up 8% to 9.5%. The source was PBMCs, collected before or after stereotactic body radiation therapy (not recorded which). The receptors were sampled from a donor over 45 with non-small cell lung cancer. CDR3s include the opening cysteine and the closing phenylalanine or tryptophan. A D gene is named only where the DNA matches it firmly. Some rows mark clone size as missing; the rest say once, few, many or name a class of expanded clone.

.,TRBV6-2/TRBV6-3,TRBD1,TRBJ2-2,CASRQGGAYGELFF,TGTGCCAGCAGACAAGGGGGCGCGTACGGTGAGCTGTTTTTT
.,TRBV15,TRBD1,TRBJ1-2,CATSRDLGGPGYTF,TGTGCCACCAGCAGAGATCTAGGGGGCCCTGGCTACACCTTC
many,TRBV2,.,TRBJ2-5,CASSAFRGRGETQYF,TGTGCCAGCAGCGCTTTCAGGGGTCGGGGGGAGACCCAGTACTTC
.,TRBV18,.,TRBJ2-2,CASSPALGGELFF,TGTGCCAGCTCACCAGCGTTGGGCGGGGAGCTGTTTTTT
.,TRBV20-1,.,TRBJ2-1,CSAGGSRKVNEQFF,TGCAGTGCTGGGGGAAGCCGGAAGGTTAATGAGCAGTTCTTC
.,TRBV7-9,.,TRBJ2-3,CASICETPDTQYF,TGTGCCAGCATCTGTGAGACGCCAGATACGCAGTATTTT
many,TRBV12-3/TRBV12-4,.,TRBJ1-4,CASSAGRVGEKLFF,TGTGCCAGCAGCGCAGGCAGGGTGGGGGAAAAACTGTTTTTT
many,TRBV6-1,.,TRBJ1-4,CASSGGAINEKLFF,TGTGCCAGCAGTGGTGGGGCTATCAATGAAAAACTGTTTTTT
.,TRBV13,.,TRBJ2-7,CASSYTTSLAHEQYF,TGTGCCAGCAGCTATACCACTAGTTTGGCGCACGAGCAGTACTTC
many,TRBV2,.,TRBJ1-6,CASSERPSSPLHF,TGTGCCAGCAGTGAACGGCCAAGTTCACCCCTCCACTTT
many,TRBV25-1,.,TRBJ2-1,CASSGSSVRSYNEQFF,TGTGCCAGCAGCGGATCTAGCGTGAGATCCTACAATGAGCAGTTCTTC
many,TRBV5-6,TRBD2,TRBJ2-7,CASSPGLAGYEQYF,TGTGCCAGCAGCCCGGGACTAGCGGGCTACGAGCAGTACTTC
many,TRBV28,.,TRBJ2-7,CASRQANSAYEQYF,TGTGCCAGCAGGCAAGCGAACTCTGCCTACGAGCAGTACTTC
.,TRBV12-3/TRBV12-4,TRBD2,TRBJ2-5,CASSWDYPGNQYF,TGTGCCAGCAGCTGGGACTACCCGGGGAACCAGTACTTC
.,TRBV5-1,.,TRBJ2-1,CASSLATRDNEHFF,TGCGCCAGCAGCTTGGCGACGCGAGACAATGAGCATTTCTTC
.,TRBV6-4,.,TRBJ1-2,CASSEQLVSYGYTF,TGTGCCAGCAGTGAGCAGCTGGTTAGCTATGGCTACACCTTC
many,TRBV5-1,TRBD2,TRBJ2-1,CASSLGPSGRDEQFF,TGCGCCAGCAGCTTGGGACCTAGCGGGAGAGATGAGCAGTTCTTC
many,TRBV3-1,TRBD2,TRBJ2-1,CASSQGRTSGREVSNEQFF,TGTGCCAGCAGCCAAGGTCGGACTAGCGGGAGAGAGGTATCGAATGAGCAGTTCTTC
once,TRBV7-7,.,TRBJ2-2,CASSLGRTGELFF,TGTGCTAGCAGCTTAGGCCGCACCGGGGAGCTGTTTTTT
many,TRBV5-4,TRBD2,TRBJ2-3,CASSYGGRAGDTQYF,TGTGCCAGCAGTTATGGTGGGAGGGCGGGGGATACGCAGTATTTT
many,TRBV28,TRBD1,TRBJ1-4,CASTTGGNEKLFF,TGTGCCAGCACCACAGGGGGCAATGAAAAACTGTTTTTT
.,TRBV24-1,.,TRBJ2-2,CATSDRITGLGELFF,TGTGCCACCAGTGACCGAATCACAGGGCTCGGTGAGCTGTTTTTT
.,TRBV9,TRBD2,TRBJ2-1,CASSVTLAGATEQFF,TGTGCCAGCAGCGTCACCTTAGCGGGAGCCACTGAGCAGTTCTTC
.,TRBV6-2/TRBV6-3,.,TRBJ1-6,CARGVGGERYSPLHF,TGTGCCAGAGGGGTGGGGGGGGAACGGTATTCACCCCTCCACTTT
many,TRBV5-6,.,TRBJ1-2,CASSAVAGRGYGYTF,TGTGCCAGCAGCGCGGTGGCAGGGCGAGGCTATGGCTACACCTTC
many,TRBV12-5,.,TRBJ2-5,CASGKPGETQYF,TGTGCTAGTGGTAAACCCGGGGAGACCCAGTACTTC
many,TRBV28,TRBD1,TRBJ2-3,CASSSPGQGAPYF,TGTGCCAGCAGTTCCCCGGGACAGGGGGCGCCGTATTTT
.,TRBV12-3/TRBV12-4,.,TRBJ2-1,CASSRDQFYNEQFF,TGTGCCAGCAGTCGGGACCAATTCTACAATGAGCAGTTCTTC
.,TRBV20-1,.,TRBJ2-7,CSAARIPLGLYEQYF,TGCAGTGCTGCCAGGATCCCCCTCGGACTCTACGAGCAGTACTTC
many,TRBV7-8,.,TRBJ2-3,CASSPSPGLADTQYF,TGTGCCAGCAGCCCCTCCCCAGGATTGGCAGATACGCAGTATTTT
many,TRBV3-1,.,TRBJ2-7,CASSQGRQTYEQYF,TGTGCCAGCAGCCAAGGCAGACAGACCTACGAGCAGTACTTC
many,TRBV7-8,.,TRBJ1-1,CASSLEAEAFF,TGTGCCAGCAGCTTAGAGGCTGAAGCTTTCTTT
many,TRBV28,TRBD1,TRBJ1-2,CASRGGQLHYGYTF,TGTGCCAGCAGGGGGGGACAGTTACATTATGGCTACACCTTC
many,TRBV28,TRBD1,TRBJ2-7,CASSSGTGESEQYF,TGTGCCAGCAGTTCCGGGACAGGGGAGAGCGAGCAGTACTTC
many,TRBV4-1,.,TRBJ2-7,CASSHREGYEQYF,TGCGCCAGCAGCCATCGGGAAGGCTACGAGCAGTACTTC
many,TRBV28,TRBD1,TRBJ1-5,CASRPGGSQPQHF,TGTGCCAGCAGACCAGGGGGCAGCCAGCCCCAGCATTTT
many,TRBV4-2,.,TRBJ1-1,CASNLLGTNTEAFF,TGTGCCAGCAATCTTTTGGGCACCAACACTGAAGCTTTCTTT
.,TRBV7-3,.,TRBJ2-7,CASSRRHLSSYEQYF,TGTGCCAGCAGCCGCCGCCATCTGAGCTCCTACGAGCAGTACTTC
.,TRBV6-1,.,TRBJ2-6,CASSLAVSNSVANVLTF,TGTGCCAGCTCCCTTGCAGTATCGAACTCTGTGGCCAACGTCCTGACTTTC
many,TRBV13,TRBD1,TRBJ1-4,CASSRGQGATNEKLFF,TGTGCCAGCAGCAGGGGACAGGGAGCAACTAATGAAAAACTGTTTTTT
.,TRBV2,TRBD1,TRBJ2-7,CASRRTTGGHGDEQYF,TGTGCCAGCAGACGAACCACAGGGGGTCATGGCGACGAGCAGTACTTC
.,TRBV6-1,TRBD2,TRBJ2-7,CASSSLRLAAYEQYF,TGTGCCAGCAGTAGCCTTAGACTAGCGGCCTACGAGCAGTACTTC
many,TRBV24-1,.,TRBJ2-7,CATSAGGAYEQYF,TGTGCCACCAGTGCAGGGGGGGCCTACGAGCAGTACTTC
many,TRBV12-3/TRBV12-4,TRBD1,TRBJ1-1,CASRSGGNTEAFF,TGTGCCAGCAGATCAGGGGGAAACACTGAAGCTTTCTTT
many,TRBV20-1,TRBD2,TRBJ2-3,CSAPKASGSTDTQYF,TGCAGTGCCCCGAAGGCTAGCGGGAGCACAGATACGCAGTATTTT
many,TRBV6-2/TRBV6-3,.,TRBJ2-7,CASSNTAYEQYF,TGTGCCAGCAGCAACACCGCCTACGAGCAGTACTTC
many,TRBV2,.,TRBJ1-4,CASSYTDNTVIF,TGTGCCAGCAGCTACACGGACAACACAGTAATTTTT
many,TRBV6-2/TRBV6-3,.,TRBJ1-2,CASSPAPGGSRGYTF,TGTGCCAGCAGCCCAGCCCCGGGTGGATCGCGGGGCTACACCTTC
.,TRBV28,.,TRBJ2-7,CASSSSLGGDYEQYF,TGTGCCAGCAGTAGCTCCCTCGGGGGTGACTACGAGCAGTACTTC
.,TRBV7-3,.,TRBJ2-7,CASSNRQGGEQYF,TGTGCCAGCAGCAACCGACAGGGAGGCGAGCAGTACTTC
many,TRBV7-2,.,TRBJ1-2,CASSPMGAERGYTF,TGTGCCAGCAGCCCCATGGGGGCAGAGAGGGGCTACACCTTC
many,TRBV11-3,TRBD2,TRBJ2-1,CASSPLAGVLGNEQFF,TGTGCCAGCAGCCCCTTGGCGGGAGTATTGGGCAATGAGCAGTTCTTC
many,TRBV20-1,.,TRBJ2-3,CSARDLSGSTDTQYF,TGCAGTGCTAGAGATCTCAGCGGAAGCACAGATACGCAGTATTTT
many,TRBV24-1,TRBD1,TRBJ2-3,CATSDSDRFEYF,TGTGCCACCAGTGATTCGGACAGGTTTGAATATTTT
.,TRBV5-6,TRBD2,TRBJ2-3,CASSFYGRSIGDTHYF,TGTGCCAGCAGCTTTTACGGGAGGTCCATAGGAGATACGCATTATTTT
.,TRBV7-8,.,TRBJ2-5,CASRPPGSVKAQYF,TGTGCCAGCAGACCCCCAGGCAGTGTGAAGGCCCAGTACTTC
many,TRBV9,.,TRBJ2-1,CASSALSYNEQFF,TGTGCCAGCAGCGCGCTCTCCTACAATGAGCAGTTCTTC
many,TRBV7-2,TRBD2,TRBJ2-7,CASSLRVGGAYEQYF,TGTGCCAGCAGCTTAAGAGTTGGGGGGGCCTACGAGCAGTACTTC
.,TRBV2,.,TRBJ1-1,CASSETEGFTEAFF,TGTGCCAGTAGTGAAACGGAGGGGTTTACTGAAGCTTTCTTT
many,TRBV4-3,.,TRBJ2-3,CASSQERTGIGADTQYF,TGCGCCAGCAGCCAAGAACGGACGGGGATAGGCGCAGATACGCAGTATTTT